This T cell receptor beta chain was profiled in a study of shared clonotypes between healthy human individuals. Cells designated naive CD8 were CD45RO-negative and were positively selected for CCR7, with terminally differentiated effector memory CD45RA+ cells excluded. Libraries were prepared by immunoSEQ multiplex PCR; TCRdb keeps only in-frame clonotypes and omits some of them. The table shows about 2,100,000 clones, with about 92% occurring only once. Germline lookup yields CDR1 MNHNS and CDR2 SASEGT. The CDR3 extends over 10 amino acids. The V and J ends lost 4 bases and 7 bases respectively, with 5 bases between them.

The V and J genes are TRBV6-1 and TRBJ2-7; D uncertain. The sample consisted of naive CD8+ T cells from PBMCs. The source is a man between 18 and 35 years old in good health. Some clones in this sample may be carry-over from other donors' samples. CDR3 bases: TGTGCCAGCAGTGTGGAGGAGCAGTACTTC. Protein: CASSVEEQYF.